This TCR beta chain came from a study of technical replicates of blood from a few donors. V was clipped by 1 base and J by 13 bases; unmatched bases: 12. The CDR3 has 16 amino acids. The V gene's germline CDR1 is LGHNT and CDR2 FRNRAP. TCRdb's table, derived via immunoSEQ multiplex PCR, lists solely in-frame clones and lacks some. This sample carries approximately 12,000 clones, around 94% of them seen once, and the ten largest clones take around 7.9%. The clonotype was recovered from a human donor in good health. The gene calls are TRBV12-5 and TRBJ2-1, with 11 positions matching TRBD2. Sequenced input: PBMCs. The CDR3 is CASGLGAASSGRNQFF. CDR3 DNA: TGTGCTAGTGGTTTGGGAGCGGCGTCTAGCGGGAGGAATCAGTTCTTC.